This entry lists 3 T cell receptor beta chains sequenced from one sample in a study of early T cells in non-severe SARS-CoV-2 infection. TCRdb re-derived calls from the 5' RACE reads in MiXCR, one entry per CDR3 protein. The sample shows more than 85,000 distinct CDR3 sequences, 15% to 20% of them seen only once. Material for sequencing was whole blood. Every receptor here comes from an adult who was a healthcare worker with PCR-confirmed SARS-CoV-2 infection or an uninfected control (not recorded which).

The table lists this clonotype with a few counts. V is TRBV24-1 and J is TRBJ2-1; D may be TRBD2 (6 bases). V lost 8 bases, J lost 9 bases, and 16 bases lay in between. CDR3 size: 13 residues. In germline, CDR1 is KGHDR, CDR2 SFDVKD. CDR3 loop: CATTESRRGEQFF. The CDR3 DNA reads TGTGCCACCACCGAAAGTAGGAGGGGTGAGCAGTTCTTC.

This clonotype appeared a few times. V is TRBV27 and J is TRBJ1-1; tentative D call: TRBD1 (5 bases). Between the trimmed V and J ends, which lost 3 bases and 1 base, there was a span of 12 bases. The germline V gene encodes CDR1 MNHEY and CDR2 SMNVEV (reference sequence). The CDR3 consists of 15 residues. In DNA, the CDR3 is TGTGCCAGCAGTTTTGGGACGGCGAAGAACACTGAAGCTTTCTTT. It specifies CASSFGTAKNTEAFF.

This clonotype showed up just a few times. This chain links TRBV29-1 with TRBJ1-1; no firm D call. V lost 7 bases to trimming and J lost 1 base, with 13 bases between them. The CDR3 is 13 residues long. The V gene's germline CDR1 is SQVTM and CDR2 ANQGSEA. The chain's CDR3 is CSAEVDPNTEAFF. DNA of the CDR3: TGCAGCGCCGAGGTGGATCCGAACACTGAAGCTTTCTTT.